The 22 T cell receptor beta chains reported below all come from one sample, sequenced in a study of regulatory T cells in long-lasting Graves disease. Regarding time point: persistent/refractory GD, antithyroid drugs over 5 years with positive TRAb. Extracted PBMC RNA gave rise to the TCR library. With iRepertoire HTBI primers and Arm-PCR of CDR3 regions, TCR beta libraries were built. TCRdb analysed the multiplex PCR reads with MiXCR anew, one entry per CDR3 protein. The sample includes nearly 350,000 distinct CDR3 sequences, about 18% of them seen just once. This specimen consisted of peripheral blood mononuclear cells (PBMCs), obtained when the disease was refractory, from a patient treated with antithyroid drugs. The receptor set was obtained from a female donor with Graves disease.

This chain connects TRBV18 to TRBJ2-3; D unclear. CDR3 length equals 13 residues. Germline lookup yields CDR1 KGHSH and CDR2 LQKENI. V lost 3 bases, J lost 6 bases, and 10 bases lay in between. The CDR3: CASSPERSDTQYF. Written as DNA, the CDR3 is TGTGCCAGCTCACCGGAGAGGAGTGATACGCAGTATTTT.

The chain links TRBV7-9 to TRBJ2-7; TRBD1 aligns across 9 bases. Looked up from germline, CDR1 is SEHNR and CDR2 is FQNEAQ (reference sequence). This CDR3 is 15 amino acids long. Trimming at V came to 0 bases and at J to 5 bases, leaving 5 bases not matched to a gene. DNA for the CDR3: TGTGCCAGCAGCTTAGCGACAGGGGGGAAGGACGAGCAGTACTTC. Its protein is CASSLATGGKDEQYF.

This clonotype was counted a few times. This chain links TRBV24-1 with TRBJ2-1; 7 bases fit TRBD1. The junction had 4 bases not matched to a gene; V was cut back by 4 bases and J by 5 bases. The CDR3 is made up of 14 amino acids. Germline V gives CDR1 KGHDR, CDR2 SFDVKD. CDR3 protein: CATSDWGQNNEQFF. In DNA form, the CDR3 reads TGTGCCACCAGTGACTGGGGACAGAACAATGAGCAGTTCTTC.

With regard to this clonotype: One junction end does not reproduce the germline sequence, and a read error may be involved. This sequence joins TRBV3-1 and TRBJ1-6; TRBD1 aligns across 7 bases. Germline values: CDR1 LGHDT, CDR2 YNNKEL (reference sequence). CDR3 length: 15 residues. The CDR3 region is CASSALSGGNSPLHF. CDR3 coding DNA: TGTGCCAGCAGCGCCCTGTCAGGGGGGAATTCACCCCTTCACTTT. The variable domain in full, with the rest retrieved from reference TRBV3-1 and TRBJ1-6, is DTAVSQTPKYLVTQMGNDKSIKCEQNLGHDTMYWYKQDSKKFLKIMFSYNNKELIINETVPNRFSPKSPDKAHLNLHINSLELGDSAVYFCASSALSGGNSPLHFGNGTRLTVT.

This clonotype was found many times. The chain recombines TRBV11-3 with TRBJ1-1, with a weak D call TRBD1 (5 bases). Between the trimmed V and J ends, which lost 0 bases and 0 bases, there was a span of 11 bases. CDR3 length equals 16 residues. The germline gives CDR1 SGHNT, CDR2 YENEEA. This CDR3 reads CASSLDLGGLNTEAFF. The CDR3 bases are TGTGCCAGCAGCTTAGATCTGGGGGGATTGAACACTGAAGCTTTCTTT.

About this clonotype: A far larger clone lies a single base away; this is likely a read error. The chain uses TRBV7-2 and TRBJ1-1; D gene unclear. The CDR3 extends over 13 amino acids. Germline lookup yields CDR1 SGHTA and CDR2 FQGNSA. CDR3 sequence reads: CASSLGSNTEALF. The CDR3 DNA reads as TGTGCCAGCAGCTTAGGAAGCAACACTGAAGCTCTCTTT.

V is TRBV2 and J is TRBJ1-4; tentative D call: TRBD1 (5 bases). The length of the CDR3 is 14 residues. Germline assignment: CDR1 SNHLY and CDR2 FYNNEI. Trimming took off 7 bases at V and 12 bases at J, with 21 bases between the two ends. In DNA form, the CDR3 reads TGTGCCAGCAAGGACACCTCGGCGGGGGTACAACTGTTTTTT. The encoded protein is CASKDTSAGVQLFF.

The chain couples TRBV28 to TRBJ2-5, with 8 nucleotides matching TRBD2. Germline CDR1 reads MDHEN; CDR2 reads SYDVKM. The CDR3 is made up of 13 amino acids. Germline trimming cut 7 bases from V and 2 bases from J; bases unmatched to any gene: 3. CDR3 sequence reads: CASNRLAQETQYF. The CDR3 DNA is TGTGCCAGCAATCGACTAGCGCAAGAGACCCAGTACTTC.

This clonotype appeared a few times. V and J are TRBV5-1 and TRBJ1-1, with 8 bases that match TRBD1. After removal of 0 bases from V and 4 bases from J, the junction contained 5 bases not matched to a gene. Germline-derived CDR1 and CDR2 are SGHRS and YFSETQ. This CDR3 has 15 amino acids. In DNA form, the CDR3 reads TGCGCCAGCAGCTTGGACCAGGGGGCTGGCACTGAAGCTTTCTTT. Translated, it gives CASSLDQGAGTEAFF.

This clonotype was picked up a small number of times. V usage is TRBV20-1 and J usage is TRBJ2-7, with D perhaps TRBD1 (5 bases). The CDR3 contains 11 residues. V lost 3 bases and J lost 3, with 6 bases in between. The germline V gene has CDR1 DFQATT and CDR2 SNEGSKA (reference sequence). The CDR3, as DNA: TGCAGTGCTAGCAGGGACTACGAGCAGTACTTC. It is translated as CSASRDYEQYF.

This clonotype was seen repeatedly, ten times or more. The J gene is TRBJ2-4, the V gene TRBV11-2; D gene unclear. Deletions cut 4 bases from V and 6 bases from J, with 13 bases between. CDR3 length: 14 residues. CDR1 is SGHAT, CDR2 FQNNGV, per germline. As DNA, the CDR3 is TGTGCCAGCAGCTCTAGACTCCAAGGAAACATTCAGTACTTC. Amino acid sequence: CASSSRLQGNIQYF.

There are a few counts of this clonotype. The chain couples TRBV9 to TRBJ2-5, with D perhaps matching TRBD1 or TRBD2 (5 bases each). Germline V CDR1 and CDR2: SGDLS, YYNGEE. There are 16 residues in the CDR3. V dropped 0 bases and J dropped 5 bases, with 17 bases sitting between them. This chain's CDR3 is CASSVGGRGAGETQYF. CDR3 sequence (DNA): TGTGCCAGCAGCGTAGGGGGGAGAGGGGCCGGCGAGACCCAGTACTTC.

The chain is built from TRBV6-1 and TRBJ2-2, with D possibly matching TRBD1 (6 bases). The CDR3 runs 17 residues. Germline V CDR1 and CDR2: MNHNS, SASEGT. The ends were cut back, 6 bases at V and 3 bases at J, with 20 bases in the middle. The CDR3 here is CASSRDPTGGDTGELFF. In DNA, the CDR3 is TGTGCCAGCAGCCGAGACCCGACAGGTGGGGACACCGGGGAGCTGTTTTTT.

This clonotype was seen repeatedly, ten times or more. The germline gene is not matched at one end of the junction; a read error may be the cause. The chain is built from TRBV7-7 and TRBJ2-2; the match to TRBD2 covers 9 bases. Germline V gives CDR1 SSHAT, CDR2 FNYEAQ (reference sequence). This CDR3 is 19 amino acids long. CDR3 residues: CASSLGPFTPGLATGELFF. CDR3 in DNA: TGTGCTAGCAGCTTAGGACCTTTTACGCCGGGACTAGCAACCGGGGAGCTGTTTTTT.

The rearrangement links TRBV5-1 to TRBJ1-2; unclear D gene. V was clipped by 3 bases and J by 4 bases, with 13 bases between them. Germline lookup yields CDR1 SGHRS and CDR2 YFSETQ. This CDR3 contains 14 residues. CDR3 region: CASSSGTGSYGYTF. CDR3 bases: TGCGCCAGCAGCTCAGGTACCGGGAGCTATGGCTACACCTTC.

This clonotype was counted many times. The chain recombines TRBV6-4 with TRBJ1-4, with 10 bases fitting TRBD1. Trimming cost V 3 bases and J 6 bases; bases outside gene matches: 10. The germline V gene has CDR1 MRHNA and CDR2 SNTAGT. CDR3 length: 17 amino acids. Here the CDR3 reads CASSDKEAGTGDEKLFF. Written as DNA, the CDR3 is TGTGCCAGCAGTGATAAGGAAGCCGGGACAGGGGATGAAAAACTGTTTTTT.

This sequence joins TRBV14 and TRBJ1-2; 7 bases map to TRBD1. The germline V gene encodes CDR1 SGHDN and CDR2 FVKESK. V was clipped by 1 base and J by 4 bases; unmatched bases: 9. The CDR3 length is 16 residues. The CDR3 loop is CASSQVGQTSGYGYTF. As DNA, the CDR3 is TGTGCCAGCAGCCAAGTGGGACAGACTAGCGGCTATGGCTACACCTTC.

The table lists this clonotype with many counts. The genes are TRBV6-2 or TRBV6-3 and TRBJ2-2; D is unresolved. The CDR3 has 12 amino acids. CDR1 is MNHEY, CDR2 SVGEGT, per germline. V was shortened by 8 bases and J by 6 bases, with 10 bases between the two germline ends. CDR3 sequence reads: CASSAEAGELFF. In nucleotides, the CDR3 is TGTGCCAGCTCGGCAGAGGCCGGGGAGCTGTTTTTT.

Regarding this clonotype: Relative to the germline gene, one junction end is altered; a read error may explain this. The chain combines TRBV20-1 with TRBJ2-7; TRBD2 is a possible D gene (7 bases). Germline CDR1 reads DFQATT; CDR2 reads SNEGSKA (reference sequence). The CDR3 contains 14 residues. The CDR3 DNA reads as TGCGGTGCGCAAGAGGGGGGGGCTTTATACGAGCAGTACTTC. The encoded protein is CGAQEGGALYEQYF.

This clonotype appeared once. The CDR3, as DNA: TGCGCCAGCAGCTTGGGGTATAGGGACAACTATGGCTACACCTTC. Its translation: CASSLGYRDNYGYTF. The rearrangement links TRBV5-1 to TRBJ1-2; D possibly corresponds to TRBD1 (5 bases). Looked up from germline, CDR1 is SGHRS and CDR2 is YFSETQ. The CDR3 consists of 15 residues. Trimming took off 0 bases at V and 2 bases at J, with 11 bases between the two ends.

A few counts support this clonotype. The DNA for the CDR3 is TGCAGCGCTCAACTAGCTCCGAACACTGAAGCTTTCTTT. This encodes CSAQLAPNTEAFF. The chain links TRBV29-1 to TRBJ1-1; D unresolved. This CDR3 spans 13 amino acids. Trimming pared 7 bases from V and 1 base from J, leaving 13 bases between. Germline V gene data show CDR1 as SQVTM and CDR2 as ANQGSEA.

V gene TRBV11-2 combines with J gene TRBJ2-3, with D possibly matching TRBD2 (6 bases). V lost 3 bases to trimming and J lost 0 bases, with 13 bases between them. CDR1 and CDR2 from the germline V gene are SGHAT and FQNNGV. The CDR3 has 16 amino acids. DNA for the CDR3: TGTGCCAGCAGCTTCGCTCGGCGGGGAAGCACAGATACGCAGTATTTT. It translates to CASSFARRGSTDTQYF.